The rows below give T cell receptor beta chains drawn from one sample of a study of graft-versus-host responses after intestinal transplantation. Their antigens remain unidentified. Clones were read by immunoSEQ multiplex PCR, and TCRdb kept only the in-frame ones, dropping some. Seen here are some 80,000 clones, approximately 90% observed once, and the top ten hold 7.6%. The specimen was unstimulated CD8+ T cells sorted from spleen or lymph node cells, collected before transplant. The source of these receptors is a human donor who was the organ donor for an intestinal transplant. CDR3s include the opening cysteine and the closing phenylalanine or tryptophan. The order of the fields is CDR3 protein, CDR3 DNA, V gene, D gene, clone size, J gene. A D gene is named only where the DNA matches it firmly. Clone size is stated in some rows and not others, as once, few, many or a class when expanded.

CASSLQDRDSTDTQYF | TGTGCCAGCAGCTTGCAGGATCGGGATAGCACAGATACGCAGTATTTT | TRBV7-9 | NA | NA | TRBJ2-3
CASTPLEQEKINEQFF | TGTGCCAGCACGCCATTAGAACAGGAAAAAATAAATGAGCAGTTCTTC | TRBV7-9 | NA | once | TRBJ2-1
CASSPAPGEGATEAFF | TGTGCCAGCAGTCCCGCCCCCGGTGAGGGTGCCACTGAAGCTTTCTTT | TRBV7-3 | NA | NA | TRBJ1-1
CASSPHDSGSEKLFF | TGTGCCAGCAGTCCCCATGACTCTGGAAGTGAAAAACTGTTTTTT | TRBV27 | NA | NA | TRBJ1-4
CASRGGTGLDYEQYF | TGTGCCAGCAGGGGGGGGACAGGGTTAGACTACGAGCAGTACTTC | TRBV2 | TRBD1 | NA | TRBJ2-7
CASRDYEQYF | TGTGCCAGCAGGGACTACGAGCAGTACTTC | TRBV2 | NA | NA | TRBJ2-7
CASSWGSSYNEQFF | TGTGCCAGTAGCTGGGGGAGCTCCTACAATGAGCAGTTCTTC | TRBV19 | NA | NA | TRBJ2-1
CASSYGGGLTEAFF | TGTGCCAGCAGTTACGGCGGGGGGTTGACTGAAGCTTTCTTT | TRBV6-6 | NA | NA | TRBJ1-1
CASSLLALDYGYTF | TGTGCCAGCAGCTTACTGGCCCTAGACTATGGCTACACCTTC | TRBV7-9 | NA | NA | TRBJ1-2
CASSLDSPPGANVLTF | TGTGCCAGCAGCTTGGACAGTCCCCCTGGGGCCAACGTCCTGACTTTC | TRBV7-2 | NA | once | TRBJ2-6
CASSLSFGGADEHEQFF | TGTGCCAGCAGCCTATCCTTCGGGGGGGCCGATGAGCATGAGCAGTTCTTC | TRBV7-9 | TRBD2 | NA | TRBJ2-1
CASSEATSGGLDTQYF | TGTGCCAGCAGTGAAGCGACTAGCGGGGGACTAGATACGCAGTATTTT | TRBV6-1 | TRBD2 | once | TRBJ2-3
CASRPSPGTTFSYEQYF | TGTGCCAGCAGACCCAGTCCTGGGACTACCTTTTCCTACGAGCAGTACTTC | TRBV11-2 | TRBD2 | NA | TRBJ2-7
CASSVVPYNEQFF | TGTGCCAGCAGCGTAGTACCCTACAATGAGCAGTTCTTC | TRBV9 | NA | NA | TRBJ2-1
CASSTLAGGRRADTQYF | TGTGCCAGCAGCACACTAGCGGGAGGAAGAAGGGCAGATACGCAGTATTTT | TRBV11-2 | TRBD2 | NA | TRBJ2-3
CASSSQGSTEAFF | TGTGCCAGCAGCTCTCAGGGATCCACTGAAGCTTTCTTT | TRBV13 | NA | NA | TRBJ1-1
CASSLRRHYDEKLFF | TGTGCCAGCAGCTTACGGCGGCATTATGATGAAAAACTGTTTTTT | TRBV7-8 | NA | NA | TRBJ1-4
CASSQEDGSSGNTIYF | TGCGCCAGCAGCCAAGAGGACGGGAGCTCTGGAAACACCATATATTTT | TRBV4-1 | NA | NA | TRBJ1-3
CASSYSGTGHYEQYF | TGTGCCAGCAGTTACTCTGGGACAGGGCATTACGAGCAGTACTTC | TRBV6-5 | TRBD1 | NA | TRBJ2-7
CACDPLGTAYSMNTEAFF | TGTGCCTGCGACCCCCTCGGGACAGCCTATTCTATGAACACTGAAGCTTTCTTT | TRBV30 | TRBD1 | NA | TRBJ1-1
CASRLASGSRDTGELFF | TGTGCCAGCAGACTGGCTAGCGGGAGTCGGGACACCGGGGAGCTGTTTTTT | TRBV5-4 | TRBD2 | NA | TRBJ2-2
CASSQSLAGVAGEQFF | TGCGCCAGCAGCCAAAGCCTAGCGGGAGTGGCTGGTGAGCAGTTCTTC | TRBV4-1 | TRBD2 | NA | TRBJ2-1
CASSSPRGWEYNEQFF | TGTGCCAGCAGCTCCCCCCGCGGGTGGGAATACAATGAGCAGTTCTTC | TRBV11-2 | NA | NA | TRBJ2-1
CAWSKASGQYNYGYTF | TGTGCCTGGAGTAAGGCTTCGGGACAGTACAACTATGGCTACACCTTC | TRBV30 | TRBD1 | NA | TRBJ1-2
CASSQGQGTGELFF | TGCGCCAGCAGCCAAGGACAGGGGACCGGGGAGCTGTTTTTT | TRBV4-1 | TRBD1 | NA | TRBJ2-2
CASSLDGTGLMNTEAFF | TGCGCCAGCAGCTTGGATGGGACAGGTCTGATGAACACTGAAGCTTTCTTT | TRBV5-1 | TRBD1 | NA | TRBJ1-1
CASSFGTTSYNEQFF | TGTGCCAGCAGTTTCGGGACTACCTCCTACAATGAGCAGTTCTTC | TRBV6-6 | TRBD2 | NA | TRBJ2-1
CASSYSGGRGDTQYF | TGTGCCAGCAGTTACTCGGGCGGGCGGGGAGATACGCAGTATTTT | TRBV6-5 | NA | NA | TRBJ2-3
CSVVWTGPTDTQYF | TGCAGCGTGGTTTGGACAGGGCCCACAGATACGCAGTATTTT | TRBV29-1 | TRBD1 | NA | TRBJ2-3
CASSGLNQPQHF | TGTGCCAGCAGTGGGCTTAATCAGCCCCAGCATTTT | TRBV6-1 | NA | NA | TRBJ1-5
CASQSDYGYTF | TGTGCCAGCCAGAGCGACTATGGCTACACCTTC | TRBV6-5 | NA | NA | TRBJ1-2
CASSAGSLRAKNIQYF | TGTGCCAGCAGCGCCGGTTCTTTGAGAGCTAAAAACATTCAGTACTTC | TRBV9 | NA | NA | TRBJ2-4
CASMGFNTGELFF | TGCGCCAGCATGGGGTTCAACACCGGGGAGCTGTTTTTT | TRBV4-1 | NA | NA | TRBJ2-2
CASSESGGSGANVLTF | TGTGCCAGCAGTGAATCGGGCGGCTCTGGGGCCAACGTCCTGACTTTC | TRBV6-1 | NA | once | TRBJ2-6
CASSVGQVNPNGYTF | TGTGCCAGCAGTGTCGGACAGGTTAACCCAAATGGCTACACCTTC | TRBV27 | TRBD1 | NA | TRBJ1-2
CSVVGAYSYEQYF | TGCAGCGTTGTTGGGGCTTACTCCTACGAGCAGTACTTC | TRBV29-1 | NA | NA | TRBJ2-7
CASSVAPGLGQETQYF | TGTGCCAGCAGCGTAGCCCCGGGACTAGGCCAAGAGACCCAGTACTTC | TRBV9 | TRBD2 | NA | TRBJ2-5
CASSLAGQGPYEQYF | TGTGCCAGCAGCTTGGCGGGACAGGGGCCCTACGAGCAGTACTTC | TRBV5-4 | TRBD1 | NA | TRBJ2-7
CASSSLSTEYEQFF | TGTGCCAGCAGTTCCCTTTCGACAGAGTATGAGCAGTTCTTC | TRBV27 | NA | NA | TRBJ2-1
CASSDQPQHF | TGTGCCAGTAGTGATCAGCCCCAGCATTTT | TRBV19 | NA | NA | TRBJ1-5
CASSPTGGNLTDTQYF | TGTGCCAGCAGCCCTACCGGTGGCAACCTCACAGATACGCAGTATTTT | TRBV27 | NA | few | TRBJ2-3
CATYRPSYEQYF | TGTGCCACCTACCGGCCTTCCTACGAGCAGTACTTC | TRBV6-5 | NA | NA | TRBJ2-7
CASSLAGESYEQYF | TGTGCCAGCAGTCTAGCGGGAGAGTCCTACGAGCAGTACTTC | TRBV6-6 | TRBD2 | NA | TRBJ2-7
CASSFTRGLNEKLFF | TGTGCCAGCAGTTTCACAAGGGGGCTTAATGAAAAACTGTTTTTT | TRBV6-5 | TRBD1 | NA | TRBJ1-4
CASSQTGANYGYTF | TGTGCCAGCAGCCAGACAGGGGCTAACTATGGCTACACCTTC | TRBV5-6 | TRBD1 | NA | TRBJ1-2
CSVDIRGTGNTIYF | TGCAGCGTGGATATCAGGGGTACTGGAAACACCATATATTTT | TRBV29-1 | NA | NA | TRBJ1-3
CASSWGGTGELFF | TGTGCCAGCAGCTGGGGAGGGACCGGGGAGCTGTTTTTT | TRBV5-5 | TRBD2 | NA | TRBJ2-2
CASSLQGRTYEQYF | TGTGCCAGCAGTTTACAGGGGCGAACCTACGAGCAGTACTTC | TRBV27 | NA | NA | TRBJ2-7
CASSWGEDISYEQYF | TGTGCCAGCAGCTGGGGGGAGGACATCTCCTACGAGCAGTACTTC | TRBV5-5 | NA | NA | TRBJ2-7
CAISGGHLGGNTEAFF | TGTGCCATCAGCGGGGGACATCTCGGGGGGAACACTGAAGCTTTCTTT | TRBV10-3 | NA | NA | TRBJ1-1
CARPPGLGKNEQFF | TGCGCCAGGCCTCCGGGACTAGGGAAAAATGAGCAGTTCTTC | TRBV5-1 | TRBD2 | NA | TRBJ2-1
CASSSGVYEQYF | TGTGCCAGCAGCTCCGGGGTATACGAGCAGTACTTC | TRBV7-9 | NA | NA | TRBJ2-7
CASSGTPDYEQYF | TGTGCCAGTAGTGGTACACCTGATTACGAGCAGTACTTC | TRBV19 | NA | NA | TRBJ2-7
CASSLISGGPAEQYF | TGTGCCAGCAGCTTAATTAGCGGGGGTCCCGCCGAGCAGTACTTC | TRBV7-9 | TRBD2 | NA | TRBJ2-7
CASIRLMGGPEYF | TGTGCCAGCATCCGATTGATGGGTGGGCCCGAGTACTTC | TRBV5-8 | NA | once | TRBJ2-5
CASTHPLGSEQYF | TGTGCCAGCACCCATCCCCTGGGGTCCGAGCAGTACTTC | TRBV6-1 | NA | NA | TRBJ2-7
CASSNPRGGTEAFF | TGTGCCAGCAGCAACCCTCGGGGGGGCACTGAAGCTTTCTTT | TRBV5-6 | NA | NA | TRBJ1-1
CASSAPSSGSAGELFF | TGTGCCAGCAGCGCCCCGTCTAGCGGGAGTGCGGGGGAGCTGTTTTTT | TRBV9 | TRBD2 | NA | TRBJ2-2
CASSSSGPEAFF | TGTGCCAGCAGTTCAAGCGGACCTGAAGCTTTCTTT | TRBV6-6 | NA | NA | TRBJ1-1
CASSLQTGLVSEAFF | TGTGCCAGTAGTCTACAAACAGGGCTGGTTTCTGAAGCTTTCTTT | TRBV19 | NA | NA | TRBJ1-1